This T cell receptor (beta chain) was recorded in a study of T cell responses to AZD1222 COVID-19 vaccine. Whole-study results and caveats: Increases in Spike-specific TCR breadth and depth were seen after two AZD1222 doses. Baseline serology detected seropositivity in only 6 or 7 AZD1222 recipients. Across spike, vaccine-associated CD4 TCRs were found, dominant at 160-218 and 743-854.

The germline CDR1 and CDR2 sequences are SEHNR and FQNEAQ (reference sequence). V trimming: 7 bases; J trimming: 2 bases; junction bases outside the gene matches: 11. The CDR3 runs 16 residues. Sequenced by immunoSEQ multiplex PCR; TCRdb stores in-frame clones only, minus some. The sample yields 86,000 or so clones, 86% seen once. On this clone: As yet, its antigen is unknown.

This sample comprised peripheral blood, obtained 28 days after the second AZD1222 dose. The receptor's source is an adult who received the AZD1222 COVID-19 vaccine. The gene calls are TRBV7-9 and TRBJ2-3, with 8 bases matching TRBD2. The CDR3, as DNA: TGTGCCAGCACCACCGGAGGAGCGGGGGACACAGATACGCAGTATTTT. It is translated as CASTTGGAGDTDTQYF.